This section outlines one TCR beta chain sequence together with its context. The antigen is undetermined. This entry comes from a study of PD-1 blockade in mismatch repair-deficient tumors. Study outcomes and limitations: Tumor-resident clones, often absent from pretreatment blood, expanded after pembrolizumab and then contracted.

The protocol was immunoSEQ multiplex PCR, while the TCRdb copy is restricted to in-frame clones and leaves out a portion. The table includes some 120,000 clones, around nine tenths detected once. The TCR-sequenced patients were a few responders to pembrolizumab. The sequence derives from an adult with mismatch repair-deficient cancer. This sample comprised peripheral blood, obtained approximately 71 weeks after starting pembrolizumab.

CDR3 in amino acids: CASSFAGRAEAFF. DNA for the CDR3: TGTGCCAGCAGTTTCGCAGGAAGGGCTGAAGCTTTCTTT. The rearrangement joins TRBV28 to TRBJ1-1; the D is unclear. The CDR3 sequence is 13 residues long. V was pared by 3 bases and J by 6 bases, with 11 bases between. Germline lookup yields CDR1 MDHEN and CDR2 SYDVKM.